Listed below are T cell receptor beta chains from one sample, sequenced in a study of T cell changes during pregnancy in multiple sclerosis. Sequenced by immunoSEQ multiplex PCR; TCRdb stores in-frame clones only, minus some. The repertoire includes about 49,000 clones, roughly 93% of them detected once, and approximately 0.41% sits in the top ten. Specimen: CD4+ T cells from peripheral blood mononuclear cells, collected in the second trimester of pregnancy. These receptors came from a female donor in good health, enrolled as a control in a pregnancy study. Each CDR3 is given with its conserved first and last residue. Each record gives: J gene, V gene, CDR3 length, CDR3 protein.

TRBJ2-3,TRBV12-5,15,CASATGGASTDTQYF
TRBJ1-2,TRBV6-1,13,CASHVGQGVGYTF
TRBJ2-3,TRBV2,20,CASSEALRSASGEPTDTQYF
TRBJ2-1,TRBV4-2,14,CASSQERIGTEQFF
TRBJ1-2,TRBV5-1,14,CASSLGDRNYGYTF
TRBJ2-3,TRBV5-1,13,CAGARSRTDTQYF
TRBJ2-7,TRBV5-4,15,CASSTPGDSFGEQYF
TRBJ1-1,TRBV12-2,16,CASRPPSTRQNTEAFF
TRBJ2-2,TRBV7-9,15,CASSLLRGDTGELFF
TRBJ1-5,TRBV6-4,15,CASRSTGQGDQPQHF
TRBJ2-3,TRBV2,16,CASRSAGLGSTDTQYF
TRBJ1-6,TRBV7-3,15,CASSQGQGYNSPLHF
TRBJ2-5,TRBV4-3,18,CASSQATGTGINQETQYF
TRBJ1-1,TRBV19,16,CASQLGTGTVNTEAFF
TRBJ1-1,TRBV10-3,14,CAISARGRDTEAFF
TRBJ1-2,TRBV30,16,CAWSGIDRGVAHGYTF
TRBJ1-2,TRBV6-1,14,CASSADTSNYGYTF
TRBJ2-7,TRBV6-1,15,CASSVGLAGSYEQYF
TRBJ2-1,TRBV7-7,17,CASSLSKGAGSYNEQFF
TRBJ1-6,TRBV7-3,14,CASSLSGENSPLHF
TRBJ2-5,TRBV19,14,CASRSGRVQETQYF
TRBJ1-4,TRBV11-3,15,CASSLGQALNEKLFF
TRBJ1-2,TRBV6-5,13,CASSRTGFNGYTF